A single sample is the source of the 20 T cell receptor beta chains below, sequenced in a study of blood T cell repertoires in COVID-19. The assay was immunoSEQ multiplex PCR, and TCRdb's table has in-frame clones only and misses some. This sample yields a few hundred thousand clones, of which 70% to 90% are seen a single time; just over 7% belongs to the top ten. Source material: peripheral blood. These receptors were taken from a human donor in a cohort sampled during active COVID-19.

In this sample, this clone turned up many times. The J gene is TRBJ2-3, the V gene TRBV9, with 7 bases that match TRBD2. Germline V CDR1 and CDR2: SGDLS, YYNGEE. The V and J ends lost 4 bases and 4 bases, in that order; junction bases with no gene match: 12. There are 16 residues in the CDR3. CDR3 amino acids: CASSPFLGGGSDTQYF. Here the CDR3 DNA reads TGTGCCAGCAGCCCCTTTTTGGGGGGGGGATCAGATACGCAGTATTTT. Combining the CDR3 with reference TRBV9 and TRBJ2-3 gives the whole variable domain DSGVTQTPKHLITATGQRVTLRCSPRSGDLSVYWYQQSLDQGLQFLIQYYNGEERAKGNILERFSAQQFPDLHSELNLSSLELGDSALYFCASSPFLGGGSDTQYFGPGTRLTVL.

On this clone: This sample also contains other DNA sequences that code for the same CDR3. The chain combines TRBV7-8 with TRBJ1-3; tentative D call: TRBD1 (5 bases). CDR1 is SGHVS, CDR2 FQNEAQ, per germline. Trimming removed 4 bases from V and 0 bases from J, with 13 bases in between. CDR3 length: 16 amino acids. This chain's CDR3 is CASSSDRSNSGNTIYF. CDR3 sequence (DNA): TGTGCCAGCAGCTCAGACAGATCAAACTCTGGAAACACCATATATTTT.

The DNA for the CDR3 is TGTGCCTGGAGTCCGGGACAGGGGGCCACCGGGGAGCTGTTTTTT. Protein sequence: CAWSPGQGATGELFF. The rearrangement uses TRBV30 and TRBJ2-2, with TRBD1 matching 12 bases. The germline gives CDR1 GTSNPN, CDR2 SVGIG (reference sequence). The CDR3 contains 15 residues. Losses at the gene ends were 2 bases for V and 4 bases for J; bases not matched to a gene: 2.

The V call is TRBV18, the J call TRBJ1-2, with a tentative D call TRBD1 (6 bases). This CDR3 spans 16 amino acids. Germline V CDR1 and CDR2: KGHSH, LQKENI. The germline V and J ends were trimmed by 4 bases and 4 bases, with 19 bases remaining between them. The CDR3 DNA sequence: TGTGCCAGCTCACTACAGGGATTAGGATCCACCTATGGCTACACCTTC. The encoded protein is CASSLQGLGSTYGYTF.

This chain uses TRBV23-1 with TRBJ2-3; 7 positions match TRBD2. TRBV23-1 is annotated as an ORF whose role is uncertain. The CDR3 length is 16 residues. J was trimmed by 2 bases and V by 3 bases; bases with no gene match: 8. The CDR3 region is CASSHLQRGDTDTQYF. DNA of the CDR3: TGCGCCAGCAGTCATCTCCAGCGGGGTGACACAGATACGCAGTATTTT.

Only a few counts were recorded for this clone. V gene TRBV30 combines with J gene TRBJ1-5; 7 bases agree with TRBD1. The V and J ends lost 1 base and 2 bases, in that order; junction bases with no gene match: 2. The CDR3 runs 14 residues. Germline V gene lookup returns CDR1 GTSNPN and CDR2 SVGIG (reference sequence). The CDR3 here is CAWSGGTGNQPQHF. CDR3 nucleotides: TGTGCCTGGAGTGGAGGGACAGGCAATCAGCCCCAGCATTTT.

The V gene is TRBV9, the J gene TRBJ1-5; tentatively, D is TRBD1 (5 bases). Germline lookup yields CDR1 SGDLS and CDR2 YYNGEE. The CDR3 is 14 residues long. V was shortened by 0 bases and J by 6 bases, with 10 bases between the two germline ends. This CDR3 is CASSVGFQGQPQHF. CDR3 sequence (DNA): TGTGCCAGCAGCGTAGGGTTTCAGGGTCAGCCCCAGCATTTT.

V gene TRBV18 combines with J gene TRBJ1-2; possibly TRBD1 for D (5 bases). This CDR3 contains 16 residues. The V gene's germline CDR1 is KGHSH and CDR2 LQKENI. The V end was cut by 3 bases, the J end by 0 bases, with 14 bases between. In DNA, the CDR3 is TGTGCCAGCTCACCCGACGGACAACGACCTAACTATGGCTACACCTTC. Protein: CASSPDGQRPNYGYTF.

This clone showed up many times. The gene calls are TRBV14 and TRBJ2-4; a possible D gene is TRBD1 (5 bases). CDR3 length equals 17 residues. Looked up from germline, CDR1 is SGHDN and CDR2 is FVKESK. Trimming took off 1 base at V and 2 bases at J, with 15 bases between the two ends. The CDR3 region has the DNA TGTGCCAGCAGCCAAGGCAGGGCAGGAAGTTCCAAAAACATTCAGTACTTC. Translating it yields CASSQGRAGSSKNIQYF.

The count of this clone is one. The rearrangement joins TRBV6-1 to TRBJ1-6, with D unclear. The CDR3 sequence is 17 residues long. The V gene lost 1 base and the J gene lost 9 bases, with 19 bases spanning the gap. Germline CDR1 MNHNS, CDR2 SASEGT. This CDR3 is CASSEEEVEGLGSPLHF. The DNA for the CDR3 is TGTGCCAGCAGTGAAGAGGAAGTTGAGGGTTTAGGTTCACCCCTCCACTTT.

The chain combines TRBV2 with TRBJ1-4; a possible D gene is TRBD1 (6 bases). This CDR3 has 15 amino acids. Per the germline V gene, CDR1 is SNHLY and CDR2 is FYNNEI. The ends were cut back, 1 base at V and 6 bases at J, with 12 bases in the middle. CDR3 DNA sequence: TGTGCCAGCAGTGAAGGCGGCAGGGGTGATGAAAAACTGTTTTTT. It encodes CASSEGGRGDEKLFF.

Worth noting for this clone: At one end the junction does not follow the germline gene, possibly because of a read error. CDR3 coding DNA: TGTGCCAGCAGTCGGGACACGAATTCGCCCCTCCACTTT. It yields the protein CASSRDTNSPLHF. The chain uses TRBV6-6 and TRBJ1-6, with TRBD1 as a possible D gene (6 bases). CDR1 is MNHNY, CDR2 SVGAGI, per germline (reference sequence). This CDR3 is 13 amino acids long.

This chain links TRBV3-1 (or the pseudogene TRBV3-2) with TRBJ1-1; no firm D call. Trimming took off 2 bases at V and 0 bases at J, with 10 bases between the two ends. The CDR3 runs to 15 residues. Germline V gene data show CDR1 as LGHDT and CDR2 as YNNKEL (reference sequence). CDR3 sequence reads: CASSQHKGVNTEAFF. CDR3 nucleotides: TGTGCCAGCAGCCAACATAAGGGAGTGAACACTGAAGCTTTCTTT.

This clone has just one count. The chain carries TRBV18 and TRBJ1-5, with D maybe TRBD1 (5 bases). CDR1 and CDR2 (germline): KGHSH, LQKENI. Between the trimmed V and J ends, which lost 2 bases and 0 bases, there was a span of 8 bases. The CDR3 has 15 amino acids. This chain's CDR3 is CASSPGDSSNQPQHF. Here the CDR3 DNA reads TGTGCCAGCTCACCAGGAGACAGTAGCAATCAGCCCCAGCATTTT.

J is TRBJ2-2 and V is TRBV29-1, with 9 bases identical to TRBD1. CDR3 length: 15 amino acids. V dropped 3 bases and J dropped 2; count of bases not matched to a gene: 4. The germline gives CDR1 SQVTM, CDR2 ANQGSEA. DNA of the CDR3: TGCAGCGTTGATTCACAGGGGGCAAACACCGGGGAGCTGTTTTTT. This sequence encodes CSVDSQGANTGELFF.

The chain has TRBV10-3 and TRBJ2-1, with D possibly being TRBD1 (5 bases). Germline-derived CDR1 and CDR2 are ENHRY and SYGVKD. The CDR3 runs 15 residues. V lost 3 bases, J lost 2 bases, and 11 bases lay in between. The CDR3 is CAISEGATAYNEQFF. DNA for the CDR3: TGTGCCATCAGTGAAGGGGCGACGGCCTACAATGAGCAGTTCTTC.

The chain carries TRBV9 and TRBJ1-1, with D tentatively TRBD1 (6 bases). Germline CDR1 and CDR2: SGDLS and YYNGEE. V lost 1 base and J 5 bases, leaving 9 bases between the germline ends. CDR3 length: 13 amino acids. The CDR3 sequence is CASSVTGMTEAFF. DNA of the CDR3: TGTGCCAGCAGCGTAACAGGGATGACTGAAGCTTTCTTT.

V and J are TRBV7-2 and TRBJ1-2; no definite D call. The germline V gene encodes CDR1 SGHTA and CDR2 FQGNSA. The CDR3 contains 16 residues. V was pared by 2 bases and J by 1 base, with 14 bases between. CDR3 region: CASSLRVSGFNYGYTF. The CDR3 DNA sequence: TGTGCCAGCAGCTTAAGAGTCAGCGGGTTTAACTATGGCTACACCTTC.

The rearrangement uses TRBV10-1 and TRBJ2-1, with TRBD2 identical over 9 bases. Trimming removed 7 bases from V and 4 bases from J; junction bases left unmatched: 5. The CDR3 consists of 14 residues. From germline, CDR1 is WNHNN and CDR2 SYGVQD (reference sequence). DNA of the CDR3: TGCGCCAGCAAAAGCGGGGGGCTGTACAATGAGCAGTTCTTC. Translating gives CASKSGGLYNEQFF.

This rearrangement joins TRBV7-9 to TRBJ2-7; possibly TRBD2 for D (6 bases). Germline V lookup: CDR1 SEHNR, CDR2 FQNEAQ (reference sequence). The CDR3 contains 15 residues. V was trimmed by 5 bases and J by 4 bases, leaving 18 bases between them. CDR3 residues: CASSPDGRKRYEQYF. The CDR3 bases are TGTGCCAGCAGCCCCGACGGGAGAAAAAGATACGAGCAGTACTTC.